This entry features one T cell receptor (beta chain) sequence. What it binds is unknown. Clones were sequenced by immunoSEQ multiplex PCR, and TCRdb holds only the in-frame ones, with some missing. The repertoire holds around 30,000 clones, with roughly 92% as singletons. This sample stems from a study of T cell responses to AZD1222 COVID-19 vaccine. There are 11 residues in the CDR3. V dropped 5 bases and J dropped 10 bases, with 11 bases sitting between them. Study observations and caveats: The study reported that nearly half of spike-specific TCRs target unmutated variant regions. Following two doses of AZD1222, Spike-specific TCR breadth and depth rose. CD4 TCRs covered the whole spike, strongest at regions 160-218 and 743-854.

The gene calls are TRBV12-3 or TRBV12-4 and TRBJ1-2; D remains unclear. The receptor was derived from an adult in good health. The sample in question was peripheral blood, obtained on day 0 of AZD1222 vaccination. CDR3 nucleotide sequence: TGTGCCAGCAGTCCCGGGCAGGTCTACACCTTC. Residues: CASSPGQVYTF.